These T cell receptor beta chains were read from a single sample in a study of post-analysis software for immune sequencing data. TCRdb analysed the PCR reads with MiXCR anew, one entry per CDR3 protein. The sample has hundreds of thousands of distinct CDR3 sequences, 25% to 30% seen once; the top ten hold more than 0.55%. Sequencing was done on a sample of blood. Every receptor here comes from a girl aged 10 to 17 with multiple sclerosis. CDR3s include the opening cysteine and the closing phenylalanine or tryptophan. A D gene is named only where the DNA matches it firmly. Not all rows give a size; the values are once, few, many and, for expanded clones, a class.

d_gene	abundance	j_gene	v_gene	CDR3nt	CDR3aa
NA	few	TRBJ1-6	TRBV11-2	TGTGCCAGCAGCTTAGATCCTACAGGATATAATTCACCCCTCCACTTT	CASSLDPTGYNSPLHF
NA	NA	TRBJ2-1	TRBV9	TGTGTCAGCTCGGTAGCGGAGGGGTACAATGAGCAGTTCTTC	CVSSVAEGYNEQFF
NA	NA	TRBJ2-5	TRBV15	TGTGCCACCAGCAGGACGGGACAACAGGTGGAGACCCAGTACTTC	CATSRTGQQVETQYF
TRBD1	NA	TRBJ2-1	TRBV18	TGTGCCAGCTCCCTGGGCCCGGGACAGTCCTACAATGAGCAGTTCTTC	CASSLGPGQSYNEQFF
TRBD2	many	TRBJ2-1	TRBV7-9	TGCGCCAGCAGCTCCGGGACTAGCTACAATGAGCAGTTCTTC	CASSSGTSYNEQFF
NA	few	TRBJ2-1	TRBV4-3	TGCGCCAGCAGCCAAGATCGGGCGGACTGGGGTGGTGAGCAGTTCTTC	CASSQDRADWGGEQFF
NA	NA	TRBJ2-1	TRBV6-5	TGTGCCAGCAGCCGGGATACAGGGCCCTATGAGCAGTTCTTC	CASSRDTGPYEQFF
NA	NA	TRBJ2-1	TRBV20-1	TGCAGTGCCCCCCGTGTGGACTCTTGGTACCAAGAGACCCAGTTCTTC	CSAPRVDSWYQETQFF
TRBD1	NA	TRBJ2-7	TRBV28	TGTGCCAGCAGTTATTCGCTTACGGGACAGGGGGGCGAGCAGTACTTC	CASSYSLTGQGGEQYF
NA	NA	TRBJ1-5	TRBV12-3/TRBV12-4	TGTGCCAGCAGTTGGGCAGGGAGCAATCAGCCCCAGCATTTT	CASSWAGSNQPQHF
NA	NA	TRBJ2-3	TRBV10-3	TGTGCCATCAGTGTAGGAGGGGCGAACACAGATACGCAGTATTTT	CAISVGGANTDTQYF
TRBD1	NA	TRBJ2-1	TRBV9	TGTGCCAGCAGCGCAGGTGGCAGGGGGCTTGGATACAATGAGCAGTTCTTC	CASSAGGRGLGYNEQFF
TRBD1	many	TRBJ2-7	TRBV7-9	TGTGCCAGCAGCTCGACGACAGGGACCTCCTACGAGCAGTACTTC	CASSSTTGTSYEQYF
NA	NA	TRBJ2-5	TRBV6-2/TRBV6-3	TGTGCCAGCAGTTACGGTCCCGGGACGGAGGAGACCCAGTACTTC	CASSYGPGTEETQYF
TRBD2	few	TRBJ2-7	TRBV7-8	TGTGCCAGCAGCTTAGGGACTAGCGGGAGGGTGCAGTACTTC	CASSLGTSGRVQYF
NA	few	TRBJ1-4	TRBV7-6	TGTGCCAGCAGCTTGCCGCTGGGTGAAAAACTGTTTTTT	CASSLPLGEKLFF
NA	NA	TRBJ1-1	TRBV5-1	TGCGCCAGCAGCCCGCACGACCCGAACACTGAAGCTTTCTTT	CASSPHDPNTEAFF
NA	few	TRBJ2-5	TRBV18	TGTGCCAGCTCACCACCGAACAGCCTACGGGAGACCCAGTACTTC	CASSPPNSLRETQYF
NA	NA	TRBJ2-5	TRBV11-2	TGTGCCAGCAAGGATCAAGAGACCCAGTACTTC	CASKDQETQYF
TRBD2	once	TRBJ2-3	TRBV20-1	TGCAGTGCTAGTAGTGGCCTAGCGGGGCTCACAGATACGCAGTATTTT	CSASSGLAGLTDTQYF
NA	NA	TRBJ2-1	TRBV6-1	TGTGCCAGCAGTGGGAGAGGTTCAGGGCCGATTTACAATGAGCAGTTCTTC	CASSGRGSGPIYNEQFF
NA	few	TRBJ2-3	TRBV29-1	TGCAGCGCTGATCAGGGTACGCGGTATTTT	CSADQGTRYF
TRBD2	NA	TRBJ2-1	TRBV3-1	TGTGCCAGCAGCCCGCTAGCGGGGAACAATGAGCAGTTCTTC	CASSPLAGNNEQFF
NA	once	TRBJ2-4	TRBV28	TGTGCCAGCAGGTTCAGGGACGCAAAAAACATTCAGTACTTC	CASRFRDAKNIQYF
TRBD1	few	TRBJ1-4	TRBV6-6	TGTGCCAGCAGTTACGTGAAGGGGGCAGATGAAAAACTGTTTTTT	CASSYVKGADEKLFF
NA	few	TRBJ1-1	TRBV20-1	TGCAGTGCTAGAGGGGACGGGGTGAACACTGAAGCTTTCTTT	CSARGDGVNTEAFF
TRBD2	NA	TRBJ2-1	TRBV11-2	TGTGCCAGCAGCTTGGGACTAGCGGACAACAATGAGCAGTTCTTC	CASSLGLADNNEQFF
TRBD1	few	TRBJ2-3	TRBV10-3	TGTGCCATCAGTGAGTCAATCGGGCGACAGGGGTCTGGCACAGATACGCAGTATTTT	CAISESIGRQGSGTDTQYF
TRBD2	many	TRBJ2-7	TRBV29-1	TGCAGCGTTGAAGCTCAAGGGACTAGCGAAACCTACGAGCAGTACTTC	CSVEAQGTSETYEQYF
NA	NA	TRBJ2-7	TRBV2	TGTGCCAGTTCTGCAGGGTCGGTGGCGGGCCAGTACTTC	CASSAGSVAGQYF
NA	NA	TRBJ2-3	TRBV7-2	TGTGCCAGCAGCCTAGGGGGCGGGGGCGGGGGCCCCACAGATACGCAGTATTTT	CASSLGGGGGGPTDTQYF
NA	NA	TRBJ2-6	TRBV7-9	TGTGCCAGCCACTCAGCTGGCGGGGCCAACGTCCTGACTTTC	CASHSAGGANVLTF
NA	NA	TRBJ2-5	TRBV5-1	TGCGCCAGCAGCTTGGTGGAGGGCTCACCGGAGACCCAGTACTTC	CASSLVEGSPETQYF
NA	NA	TRBJ1-1	TRBV7-9	TGTGCCAGCAGCCAAGGGGGGACCACGAACACTGAAGCTTTCTTT	CASSQGGTTNTEAFF
NA	NA	TRBJ2-1	TRBV7-9	TGTGCCAGCAGCCCCGACTTAGGGGGCAATGAGCAGTTCTTC	CASSPDLGGNEQFF
TRBD1	few	TRBJ2-3	TRBV4-3	TGCGCCAGCAGCCAAGAGGAGCCCGGGACAGGGAGCACAGATACGCAGTATTTT	CASSQEEPGTGSTDTQYF
TRBD2	NA	TRBJ2-3	TRBV27	TGTGCCAGCAGTTCTCGGACTAGCGGGGGGGCTAGCACAGATGCGCAGTATTTT	CASSSRTSGGASTDAQYF
NA	NA	TRBJ1-6	TRBV7-2	TGTGCCAGCAGCTTAGAACAAGGGAATTCACCCCTCCACTTT	CASSLEQGNSPLHF
NA	few	TRBJ2-5	TRBV18	TGTGCCAGCTCGCCCGGGTATCAAGAGACCCAGTACTTC	CASSPGYQETQYF
TRBD1	NA	TRBJ2-6	TRBV5-1	TGCGCCAGCAGAGGACAGGGATACTCTGGGGCCAACGTCCTGACTTTC	CASRGQGYSGANVLTF
NA	NA	TRBJ2-5	TRBV29-1	TGCAGCGTTGAAGCGCCGCGGGGACAAGAGACCCAGTACTTC	CSVEAPRGQETQYF
NA	NA	TRBJ2-1	TRBV9	TGTGCCAGCGGTGCGGGCCCCATCCGACCCAATGAGCAGTTCTTC	CASGAGPIRPNEQFF
NA	NA	TRBJ2-5	TRBV7-8	TGTGCCAGCAGAAAAGGGGTGAATTCAGAGACTCAGTACTTC	CASRKGVNSETQYF
NA	NA	TRBJ1-2	TRBV14	TGTGCCAGCAGCCAAGACTGGGCAACAGGGCCAGATGGCTACACCTTC	CASSQDWATGPDGYTF